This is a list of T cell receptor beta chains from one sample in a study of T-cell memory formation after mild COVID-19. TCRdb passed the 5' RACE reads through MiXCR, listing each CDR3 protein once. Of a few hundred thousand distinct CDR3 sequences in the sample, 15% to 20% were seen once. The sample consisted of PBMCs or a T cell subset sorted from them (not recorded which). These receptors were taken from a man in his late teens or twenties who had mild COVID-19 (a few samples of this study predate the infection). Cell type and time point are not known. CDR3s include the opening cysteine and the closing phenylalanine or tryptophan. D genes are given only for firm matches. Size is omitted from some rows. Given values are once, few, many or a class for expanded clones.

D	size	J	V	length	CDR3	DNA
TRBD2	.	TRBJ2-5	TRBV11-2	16	CASSFGGGAQGETQYF	TGTGCCAGCAGCTTCGGCGGGGGGGCCCAGGGAGAGACCCAGTACTTC
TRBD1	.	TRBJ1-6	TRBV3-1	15	CASSQGTGKDSPLHF	TGTGCCAGCAGCCAAGGGACAGGGAAGGATTCACCCCTCCACTTT
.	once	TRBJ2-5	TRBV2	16	CASSGLRSLVQETQYF	TGTGCCAGCAGTGGATTAAGGTCGTTAGTCCAAGAGACCCAGTACTTC
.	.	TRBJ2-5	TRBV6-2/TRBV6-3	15	CASRIGGAITGTQYF	TGTGCCAGCAGGATCGGGGGAGCTATAACAGGGACCCAGTACTTC
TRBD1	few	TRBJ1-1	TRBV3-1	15	CASSPRDRASLEAFF	TGTGCCAGCAGCCCCCGGGACAGGGCATCACTTGAAGCTTTCTTT
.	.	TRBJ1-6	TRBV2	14	CAIAAGSSTSPLHF	TGTGCCATCGCCGCAGGGTCTTCAACTTCACCCCTCCACTTT
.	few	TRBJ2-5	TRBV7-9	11	CASSSLGTQYF	TGTGCCAGCAGCTCATTGGGGACCCAGTACTTC
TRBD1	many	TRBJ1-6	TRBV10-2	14	CASSRQGINSPLHF	TGCGCCAGCAGCCGACAGGGAATTAATTCACCCCTCCACTTT
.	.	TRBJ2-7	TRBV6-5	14	CASSPGHTFYEQYF	TGTGCCAGCAGTCCGGGACATACATTCTACGAGCAGTACTTC
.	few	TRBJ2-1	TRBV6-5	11	CASSNQWEQFF	TGTGCCAGCAGTAATCAATGGGAGCAGTTCTTC
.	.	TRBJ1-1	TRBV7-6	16	CASSLGGSGEGTEAFF	TGTGCCAGCAGCTTAGGAGGCAGCGGAGAAGGAACTGAAGCTTTCTTT
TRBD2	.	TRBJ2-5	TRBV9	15	CASSVQAGAGETQYF	TGTGCCAGCAGCGTACAAGCGGGGGCGGGGGAGACCCAGTACTTC
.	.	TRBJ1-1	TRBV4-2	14	CASSQERGDTEAFF	TGTGCCAGCAGCCAAGAAAGGGGTGACACTGAAGCTTTCTTT
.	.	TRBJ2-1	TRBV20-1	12	CSAPSDYNEQFF	TGCAGTGCACCCAGCGACTACAATGAGCAGTTCTTC
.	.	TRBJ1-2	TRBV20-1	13	CSARPGVGYGYTF	TGCAGTGCTAGGCCGGGGGTGGGCTATGGCTACACCTTC
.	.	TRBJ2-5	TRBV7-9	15	CASSRGGREQETQYF	TGTGCCAGCAGCCGAGGAGGGCGGGAACAAGAGACCCAGTACTTC
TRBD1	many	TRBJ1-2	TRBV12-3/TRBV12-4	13	CASRADRASGYTF	TGTGCCAGCAGAGCCGACAGGGCATCCGGCTACACCTTC
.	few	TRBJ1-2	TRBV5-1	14	CASSSGVAGDGYTF	TGCGCCAGCAGCTCCGGCGTCGCCGGCGATGGCTACACCTTC
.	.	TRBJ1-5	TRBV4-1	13	CASSGEDNQPQHF	TGCGCCAGCAGCGGAGAGGACAATCAGCCCCAGCATTTT
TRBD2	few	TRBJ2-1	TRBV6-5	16	CASSQTSGGFGYEQFF	TGTGCCAGCAGTCAAACTAGCGGGGGTTTCGGCTATGAGCAGTTCTTC
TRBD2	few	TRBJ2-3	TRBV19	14	CASTPAGAVNTQYF	TGTGCCAGTACCCCAGCGGGGGCCGTGAATACGCAGTATTTT
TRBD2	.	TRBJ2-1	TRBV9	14	CASGGLSGVNEQFF	TGTGCCAGCGGGGGTCTTAGCGGGGTCAATGAGCAGTTCTTC
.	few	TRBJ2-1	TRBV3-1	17	CASSQVGGGVPYNEQFF	TGTGCCAGCAGCCAAGTCGGGGGCGGGGTGCCCTACAATGAGCAGTTCTTC
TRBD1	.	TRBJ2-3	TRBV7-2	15	CASRTGGQHTDTQYF	TGTGCCAGCAGGACAGGGGGACAGCACACAGATACGCAGTATTTT
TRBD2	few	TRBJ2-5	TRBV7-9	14	CASSQRGAKETQYF	TGTGCCAGCAGCCAGCGGGGGGCGAAGGAGACCCAGTACTTC
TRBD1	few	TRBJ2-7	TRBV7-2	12	CASSLLRDRQYF	TGTGCCAGCAGCTTACTACGGGACAGACAGTACTTC
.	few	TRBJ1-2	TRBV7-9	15	CASSLTGSGRDGYTF	TGTGCCAGCAGCTTAACCGGCAGTGGGAGGGATGGCTACACCTTC
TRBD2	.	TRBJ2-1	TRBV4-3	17	CASSQDSSGTSRHEQFF	TGCGCCAGCAGCCAAGACTCCTCCGGGACTAGCAGGCATGAGCAGTTCTTC
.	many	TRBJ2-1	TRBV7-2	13	CASSLGRGSEQFF	TGTGCCAGCAGCTTAGGACGGGGCAGTGAGCAGTTCTTC
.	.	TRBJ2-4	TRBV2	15	CASSELDYAKNIQYF	TGTGCCAGCAGTGAGTTGGACTACGCCAAAAACATTCAGTACTTC
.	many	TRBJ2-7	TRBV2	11	CASSDRYEQYF	TGTGCCAGCAGTGATAGGTACGAGCAGTACTTC
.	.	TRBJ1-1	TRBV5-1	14	CASSLEGKATEAFF	TGCGCCAGCAGCTTGGAGGGGAAAGCAACTGAAGCTTTCTTT
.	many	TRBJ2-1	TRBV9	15	CASSVVGSSYNEQFF	TGTGCCAGCAGCGTAGTGGGAAGCTCCTACAATGAGCAGTTCTTC
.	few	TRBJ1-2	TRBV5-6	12	CASSLLAHGYTF	TGTGCCAGCAGCCTTCTCGCCCATGGCTACACCTTC